Listed here are 3 T cell receptor beta chains from one sample, sequenced in a study of cytomegalovirus exposure and HLA in healthy donors. The PCR used 60 Vbeta and 13 Jbeta primers. Here immunoSEQ multiplex PCR was the method, and the copy in TCRdb shows in-frame clones only, minus some. The sample comprises 72,000 or so clones, around 74% of which are singletons, and around 7.3% rests with the top ten. Sequencing was done on a sample of PBMCs. Receptor source: a woman in her 30s in good health and CMV-seropositive.

The chain links TRBV10-3 to TRBJ1-6, with D tentatively TRBD1 (5 bases). The CDR3 covers 15 residues. Germline V gene lookup returns CDR1 ENHRY and CDR2 SYGVKD. V was cut by 10 bases and J by 0 bases, with 13 bases left in between. CDR3 nucleotide sequence: TGTGCCACCCTGGGGGGGGACTCCTATAATTCACCCCTCCACTTT. It specifies CATLGGDSYNSPLHF.

The V gene is TRBV13, the J gene TRBJ1-3; 10 positions match TRBD1. Germline V gene data show CDR1 as PRHDT and CDR2 as FYEKMQ (reference sequence). The CDR3 has 16 amino acids. V lost 1 base to trimming and J lost 2 bases; unmatched junction nucleotides: 2. The CDR3 region is CASSLVGQGTGNTIYF. The DNA of the CDR3 is TGTGCCAGCAGCTTAGTGGGACAGGGGACTGGAAACACCATATATTTT.

The chain couples TRBV9 to TRBJ2-7; D might be TRBD1 (6 bases). V lost 0 bases, J lost 4 bases, and 14 bases lay in between. The CDR3 has 15 residues. Per germline, CDR1 SGDLS and CDR2 YYNGEE. This CDR3 is CASSVEPGTSYEQYF. The CDR3 region has the DNA TGTGCCAGCAGCGTAGAACCCGGGACAAGTTACGAGCAGTACTTC.